This passage covers 5 T cell receptor beta chains from one sample sequenced in a study of blood T cells in healthy people across ages. PCR was performed a second time for about 7 to 12 cycles using a sample-barcoded 5' primer and a J-beta primer mix. TCRdb passed the 5' RACE reads through MiXCR, listing each CDR3 protein once. The sample yields about 640,000 distinct CDR3 sequences, under 65% seen once. The sequencing sample was made of blood. The receptors here all came from a man in his fifties or sixties in good health.

This chain connects TRBV7-8 to TRBJ2-7, with TRBD1 matching over 8 bases. The last part of the DNA fits TRBJ2-5 better; the J call may be wrong. CDR3 length: 15 residues. Germline CDR1 is SGHVS and CDR2 is FQNEAQ. The CDR3, as DNA: TGTGCCAGCAGCTTAGCCCCGGACAGGGTAGAGACCCAGTACTTC. Translated: CASSLAPDRVETQYF.

This clonotype was observed a handful of times. J is TRBJ2-5 and V is TRBV28; the D is unclear. Germline V lookup: CDR1 MDHEN, CDR2 SYDVKM. The CDR3 is made up of 14 amino acids. Deletions cut 3 bases from V and 5 bases from J, with 13 bases between. The CDR3 DNA is TGTGCCAGCAGTTTGTCGGTGGAGCCGGAGACCCAGTACTTC. Amino acid sequence: CASSLSVEPETQYF.

The chain carries TRBV27 and TRBJ2-7; 7 bases are a match to TRBD1. Germline-derived CDR1 and CDR2 are MNHEY and SMNVEV (reference sequence). The CDR3 extends over 17 amino acids. Trimming removed 3 bases from V and 1 base from J; junction bases left unmatched: 12. The CDR3 bases are TGTGCCAGCAGTTTCTCCACACCGGGACAGAGTTCCTACGAGCAGTACTTC. The encoded protein is CASSFSTPGQSSYEQYF.

This chain links TRBV28 with TRBJ2-3; D remains unclear. Germline V lookup: CDR1 MDHEN, CDR2 SYDVKM. There are 11 residues in the CDR3. The V and J ends lost 10 bases and 0 bases respectively, with 5 bases between them. DNA for the CDR3: TGTGCCACCTCTAGCACAGATACGCAGTATTTT. It is translated as CATSSTDTQYF.

The chain links TRBV2 to TRBJ1-5; D is unclear. The length of the CDR3 is 16 residues. Trimming removed 6 bases at V and 1 base at J, with 16 bases between. Germline V CDR1 and CDR2: SNHLY, FYNNEI. CDR3 sequence reads: CASRTQYGFSNQPQHF. The CDR3 DNA sequence: TGTGCCAGCAGGACCCAGTATGGGTTCAGCAATCAGCCCCAGCATTTT.